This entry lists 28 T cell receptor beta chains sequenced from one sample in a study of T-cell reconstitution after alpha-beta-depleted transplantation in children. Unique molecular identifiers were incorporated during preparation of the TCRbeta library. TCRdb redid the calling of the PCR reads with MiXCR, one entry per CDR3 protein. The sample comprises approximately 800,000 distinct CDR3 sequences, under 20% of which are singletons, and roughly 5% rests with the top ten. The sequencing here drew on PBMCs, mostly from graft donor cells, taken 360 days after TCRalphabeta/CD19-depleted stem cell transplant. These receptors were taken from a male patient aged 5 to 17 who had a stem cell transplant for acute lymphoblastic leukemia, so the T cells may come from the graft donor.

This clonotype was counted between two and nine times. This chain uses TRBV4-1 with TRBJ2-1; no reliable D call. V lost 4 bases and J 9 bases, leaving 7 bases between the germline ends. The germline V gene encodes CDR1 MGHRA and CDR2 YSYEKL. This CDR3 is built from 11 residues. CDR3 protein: CASSPGFEQFF. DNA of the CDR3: TGCGCCAGCAGCCCCGGTTTTGAGCAGTTCTTC.

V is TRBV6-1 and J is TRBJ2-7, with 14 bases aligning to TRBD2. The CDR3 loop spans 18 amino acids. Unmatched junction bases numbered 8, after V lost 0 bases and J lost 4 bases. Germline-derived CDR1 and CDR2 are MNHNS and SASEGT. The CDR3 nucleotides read TGTGCCAGCAGTGAAGCGACTAGCGGGAGGGCCTTAAGGTACGAGCAGTACTTC. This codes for CASSEATSGRALRYEQYF.

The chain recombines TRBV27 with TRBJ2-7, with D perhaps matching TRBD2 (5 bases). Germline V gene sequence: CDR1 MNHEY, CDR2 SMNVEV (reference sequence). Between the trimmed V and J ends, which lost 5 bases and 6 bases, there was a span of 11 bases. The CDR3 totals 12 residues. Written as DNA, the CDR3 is TGTGCCAGCAGTGAGGGTTGGGGCGAGCAGTACTTC. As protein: CASSEGWGEQYF.

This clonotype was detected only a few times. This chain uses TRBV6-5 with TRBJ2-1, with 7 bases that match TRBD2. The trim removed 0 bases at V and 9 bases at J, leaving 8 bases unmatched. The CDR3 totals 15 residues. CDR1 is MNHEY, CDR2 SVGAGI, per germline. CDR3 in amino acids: CASSYSSGAGGEQFF. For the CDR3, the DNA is TGTGCCAGCAGTTACTCGAGCGGGGCGGGTGGTGAGCAGTTCTTC.

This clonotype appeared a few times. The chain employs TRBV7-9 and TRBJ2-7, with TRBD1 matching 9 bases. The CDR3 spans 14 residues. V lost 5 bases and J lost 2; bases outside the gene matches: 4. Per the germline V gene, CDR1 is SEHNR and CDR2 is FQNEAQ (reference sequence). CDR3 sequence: CASSKGQGTYEQYF. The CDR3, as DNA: TGTGCCAGCAGCAAAGGACAGGGGACCTACGAGCAGTACTTC.

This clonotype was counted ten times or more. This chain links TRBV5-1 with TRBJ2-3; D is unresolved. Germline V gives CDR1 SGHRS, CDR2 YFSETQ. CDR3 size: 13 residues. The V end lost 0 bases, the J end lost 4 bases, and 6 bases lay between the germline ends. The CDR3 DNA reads TGCGCCAGCAGCTTGGGGGTGGCAGATACGCAGTATTTT. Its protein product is CASSLGVADTQYF.

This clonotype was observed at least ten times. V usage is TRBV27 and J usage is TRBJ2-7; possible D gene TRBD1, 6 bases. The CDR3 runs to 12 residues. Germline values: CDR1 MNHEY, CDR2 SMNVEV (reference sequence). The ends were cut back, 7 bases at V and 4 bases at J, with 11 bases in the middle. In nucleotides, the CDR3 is TGTGCCAGCACCACGACAGGATACGAGCAGTACTTC. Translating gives CASTTTGYEQYF.

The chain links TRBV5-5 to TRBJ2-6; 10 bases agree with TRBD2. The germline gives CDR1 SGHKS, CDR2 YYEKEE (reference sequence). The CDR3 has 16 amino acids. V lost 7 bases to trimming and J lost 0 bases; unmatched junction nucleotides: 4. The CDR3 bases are TGTGCCAGCTTACTAGCGGGGTCCTCTGGGGCCAACGTCCTGACTTTC. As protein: CASLLAGSSGANVLTF.

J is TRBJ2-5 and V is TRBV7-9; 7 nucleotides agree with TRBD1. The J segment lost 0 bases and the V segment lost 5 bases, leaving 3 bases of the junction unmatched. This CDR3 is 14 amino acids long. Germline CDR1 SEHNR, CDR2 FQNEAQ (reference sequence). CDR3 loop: CASSKGTDQETQYF. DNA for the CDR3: TGTGCCAGCAGCAAGGGGACAGACCAAGAGACCCAGTACTTC.

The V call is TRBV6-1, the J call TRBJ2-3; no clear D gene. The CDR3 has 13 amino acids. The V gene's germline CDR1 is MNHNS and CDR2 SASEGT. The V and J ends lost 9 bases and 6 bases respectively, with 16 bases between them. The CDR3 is CASFRVAADTQYF. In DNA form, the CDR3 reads TGTGCCAGTTTTAGGGTTGCGGCGGATACGCAGTATTTT.

The CDR3 protein is CASRDRGPQETQYF. CDR3 DNA sequence: TGTGCCAGCAGGGACAGGGGGCCCCAAGAGACCCAGTACTTC. The V call is TRBV7-9, the J call TRBJ2-5; 11 bases agree with TRBD1. The CDR3 has 14 amino acids. Trimming cost V 6 bases and J 1 base; bases outside gene matches: 1. Looked up from germline, CDR1 is SEHNR and CDR2 is FQNEAQ (reference sequence).

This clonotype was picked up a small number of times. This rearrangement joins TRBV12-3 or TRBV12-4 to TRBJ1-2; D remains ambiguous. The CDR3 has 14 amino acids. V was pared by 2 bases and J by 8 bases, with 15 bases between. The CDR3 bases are TGTGCCAGCAGTTTAAGGTTTAGGTCGGGCGGCTACACCTTC. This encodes CASSLRFRSGGYTF.

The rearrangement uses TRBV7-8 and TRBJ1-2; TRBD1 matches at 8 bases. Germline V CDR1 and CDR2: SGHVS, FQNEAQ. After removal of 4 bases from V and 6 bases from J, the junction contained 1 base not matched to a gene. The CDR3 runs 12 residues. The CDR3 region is CASSWTGNGYTF. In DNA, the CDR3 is TGTGCCAGCAGCTGGACAGGGAATGGCTACACCTTC.

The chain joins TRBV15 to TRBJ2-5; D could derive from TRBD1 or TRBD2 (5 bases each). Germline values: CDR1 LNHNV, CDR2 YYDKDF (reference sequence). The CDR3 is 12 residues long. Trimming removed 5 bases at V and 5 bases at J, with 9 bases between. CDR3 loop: CATSLGVETQYF. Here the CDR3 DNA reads TGTGCCACCAGCCTGGGGGTGGAGACCCAGTACTTC. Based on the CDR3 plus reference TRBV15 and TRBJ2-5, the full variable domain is DAMVIQNPRYQVTQFGKPVTLSCSQTLNHNVMYWYQQKSSQAPKLLFHYYDKDFNNEADTPDNFQSRRPNTSFCFLDIRSPGLGDTAMYLCATSLGVETQYFGPGTRLLVL.

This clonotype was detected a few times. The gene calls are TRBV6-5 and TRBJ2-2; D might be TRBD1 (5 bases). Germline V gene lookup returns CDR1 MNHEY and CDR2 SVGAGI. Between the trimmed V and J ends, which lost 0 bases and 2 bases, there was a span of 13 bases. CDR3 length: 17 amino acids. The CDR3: CASSYSRTSHNTGELFF. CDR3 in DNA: TGTGCCAGCAGTTACTCTCGGACATCTCACAACACCGGGGAGCTGTTTTTT.

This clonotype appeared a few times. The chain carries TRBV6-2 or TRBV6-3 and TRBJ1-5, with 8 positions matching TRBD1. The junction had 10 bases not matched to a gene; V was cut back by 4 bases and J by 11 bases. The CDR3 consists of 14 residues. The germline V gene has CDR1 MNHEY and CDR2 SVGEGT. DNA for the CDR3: TGTGCCAGCAGTTCCGGGACAGGCGACGGGGCCCAGCATTTT. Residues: CASSSGTGDGAQHF.

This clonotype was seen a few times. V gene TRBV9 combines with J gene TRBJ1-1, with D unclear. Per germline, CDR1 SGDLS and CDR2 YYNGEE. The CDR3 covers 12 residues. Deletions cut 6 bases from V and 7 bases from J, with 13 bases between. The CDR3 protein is CASTRPRIEAFF. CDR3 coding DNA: TGTGCCAGCACTCGACCCCGGATTGAAGCTTTCTTT.

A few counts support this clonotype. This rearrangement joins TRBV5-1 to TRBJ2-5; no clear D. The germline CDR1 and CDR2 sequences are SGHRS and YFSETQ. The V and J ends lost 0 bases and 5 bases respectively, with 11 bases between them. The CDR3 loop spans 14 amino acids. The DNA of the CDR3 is TGCGCCAGCAGCTTGGTGGCTAGTGTGGAGACCCAGTACTTC. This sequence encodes CASSLVASVETQYF.

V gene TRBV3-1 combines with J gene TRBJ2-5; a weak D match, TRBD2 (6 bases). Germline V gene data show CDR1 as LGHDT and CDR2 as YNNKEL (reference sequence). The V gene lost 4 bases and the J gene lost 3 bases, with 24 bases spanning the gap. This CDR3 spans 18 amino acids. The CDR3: CASSPTRGPHDSKETQYF. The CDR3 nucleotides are TGTGCCAGCAGCCCGACTAGAGGACCTCACGACAGTAAAGAGACCCAGTACTTC.

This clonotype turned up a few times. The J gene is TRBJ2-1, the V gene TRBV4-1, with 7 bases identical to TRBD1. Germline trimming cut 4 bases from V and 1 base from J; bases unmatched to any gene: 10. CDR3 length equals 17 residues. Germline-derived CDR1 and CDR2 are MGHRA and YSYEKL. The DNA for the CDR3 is TGCGCCAGCAGCCGCCGGGACAGACAACTGTCCTACAATGAGCAGTTCTTC. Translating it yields CASSRRDRQLSYNEQFF.

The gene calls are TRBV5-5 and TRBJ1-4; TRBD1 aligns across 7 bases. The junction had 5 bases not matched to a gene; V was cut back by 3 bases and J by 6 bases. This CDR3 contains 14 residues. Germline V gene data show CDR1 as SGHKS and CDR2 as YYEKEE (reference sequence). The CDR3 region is CASSSRQGYEKLFF. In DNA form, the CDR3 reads TGTGCCAGCAGCTCCCGACAGGGATATGAAAAACTGTTTTTT.

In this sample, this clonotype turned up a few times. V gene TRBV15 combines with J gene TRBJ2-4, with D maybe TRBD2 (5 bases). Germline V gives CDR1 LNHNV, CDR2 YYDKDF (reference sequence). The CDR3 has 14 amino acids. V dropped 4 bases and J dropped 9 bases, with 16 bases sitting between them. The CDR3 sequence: CATSTGTRVGIQYF. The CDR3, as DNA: TGTGCCACCAGCACGGGTACTAGGGTTGGCATTCAGTACTTC.

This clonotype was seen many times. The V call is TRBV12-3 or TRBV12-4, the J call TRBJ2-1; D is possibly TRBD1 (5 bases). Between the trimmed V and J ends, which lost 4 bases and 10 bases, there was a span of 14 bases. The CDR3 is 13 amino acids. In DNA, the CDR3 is TGTGCCAGCAGTTACAACAGGATTTGGGAGCAGTTCTTC. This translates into CASSYNRIWEQFF.

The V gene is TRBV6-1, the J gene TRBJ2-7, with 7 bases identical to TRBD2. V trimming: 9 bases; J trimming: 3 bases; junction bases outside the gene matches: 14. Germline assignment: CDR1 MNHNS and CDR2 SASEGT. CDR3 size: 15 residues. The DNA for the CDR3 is TGTGCCAGAATAGCGGGCAATCCCGGAGTCTACGAGCAGTACTTC. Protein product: CARIAGNPGVYEQYF.

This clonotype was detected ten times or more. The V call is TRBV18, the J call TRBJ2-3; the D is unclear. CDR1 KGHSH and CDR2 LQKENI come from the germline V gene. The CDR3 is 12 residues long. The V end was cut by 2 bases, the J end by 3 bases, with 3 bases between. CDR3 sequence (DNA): TGTGCCAGCTCACCATGGACAGATACGCAGTATTTT. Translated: CASSPWTDTQYF. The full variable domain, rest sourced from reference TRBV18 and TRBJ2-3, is NAGVMQNPRHLVRRRGQEARLRCSPMKGHSHVYWYRQLPEEGLKFMVYLQKENIIDESGMPKERFSAEFPKEGPSILRIQQVVRGDSAAYFCASSPWTDTQYFGPGTRLTVL.

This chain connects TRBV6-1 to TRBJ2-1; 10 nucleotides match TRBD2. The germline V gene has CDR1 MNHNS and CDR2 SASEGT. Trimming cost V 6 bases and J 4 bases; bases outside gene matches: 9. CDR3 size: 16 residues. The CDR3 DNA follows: TGTGCCAGCAGGGGGCCTAGCGGGAGCGCTTACAATGAGCAGTTCTTC. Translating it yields CASRGPSGSAYNEQFF.

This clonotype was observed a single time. The CDR3 protein is CASRSGTENALDYGYTF. In nucleotides, the CDR3 is TGTGCCAGCAGATCCGGGACAGAGAACGCCCTTGACTATGGCTACACCTTC. J is TRBJ1-2 and V is TRBV12-3 or TRBV12-4; 7 positions match TRBD1. This CDR3 contains 17 residues. V shed 6 bases and J 3 bases; nucleotides not matched to a gene: 16.

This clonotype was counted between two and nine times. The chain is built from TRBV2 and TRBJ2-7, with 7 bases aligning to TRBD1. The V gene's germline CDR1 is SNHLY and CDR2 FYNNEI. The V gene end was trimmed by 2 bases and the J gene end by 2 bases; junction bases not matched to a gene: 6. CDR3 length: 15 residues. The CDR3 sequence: CASSENVDRAYEQYF. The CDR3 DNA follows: TGTGCCAGCAGTGAAAATGTCGACAGGGCCTACGAGCAGTACTTC.